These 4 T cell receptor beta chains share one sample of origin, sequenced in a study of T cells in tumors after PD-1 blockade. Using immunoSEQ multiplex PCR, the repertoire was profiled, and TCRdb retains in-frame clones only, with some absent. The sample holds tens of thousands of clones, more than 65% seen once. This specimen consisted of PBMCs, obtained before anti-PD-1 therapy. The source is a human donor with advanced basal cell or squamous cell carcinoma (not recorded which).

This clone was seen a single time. CDR3 protein: CASTQRGVASTDTQYF. CDR3 nucleotide sequence: TGTGCCAGCACTCAAAGAGGGGTAGCCAGCACAGATACGCAGTATTTT. V and J are TRBV25-1 and TRBJ2-3, with D perhaps TRBD1 or TRBD2 (5 bases each). This CDR3 has 16 residues. Trimming pared 7 bases from V and 0 bases from J, leaving 17 bases between. Per germline, CDR1 MGHDK and CDR2 SYGVNS.

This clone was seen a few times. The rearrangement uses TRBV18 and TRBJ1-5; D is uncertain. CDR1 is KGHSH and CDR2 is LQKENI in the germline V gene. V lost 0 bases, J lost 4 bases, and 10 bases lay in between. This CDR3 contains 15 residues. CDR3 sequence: CASSPPGTQNQPQHF. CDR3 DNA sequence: TGTGCCAGCTCACCACCCGGCACGCAAAATCAGCCCCAGCATTTT.

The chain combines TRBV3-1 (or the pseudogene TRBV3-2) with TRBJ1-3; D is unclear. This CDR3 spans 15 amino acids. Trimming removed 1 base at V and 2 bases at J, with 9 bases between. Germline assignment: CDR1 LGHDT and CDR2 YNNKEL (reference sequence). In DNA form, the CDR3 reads TGTGCCAGCAGCCAAGCAGGCCTCACTGGAAACACCATATATTTT. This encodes CASSQAGLTGNTIYF.

CDR3 amino acids: CASSFPAEKPETQYF. For the CDR3, the DNA is TGTGCCAGCAGCTTCCCAGCGGAGAAGCCCGAGACCCAGTACTTC. V is TRBV5-4 and J is TRBJ2-5; weak D call: TRBD2 (5 bases). CDR1 is SGHNT, CDR2 YYREEE, per germline (reference sequence). The CDR3 has 15 residues. V was pared by 2 bases and J by 5 bases, with 16 bases between.